This TCR beta chain was identified during a study of radiotherapy plus CTLA-4 blockade in lung cancer. Whole-study context: Patients showed objective responses in 15% to 20% of cases and disease control in under 40%.

Regarding the study as a whole: Response was reportedly best predicted by early blood T cell clone dynamics, with interferon-beta. Peripheral blood showed expansion of tumor-derived TCR clones after radiotherapy and ipilimumab.

J gave up 4 bases and V 0 bases, and 6 bases lay outside the gene matches. Germline V gives CDR1 LNHDA, CDR2 SQIVND (reference sequence). The CDR3 covers 16 residues. Using immunoSEQ multiplex PCR, the repertoire was profiled, and TCRdb retains in-frame clones only, with some absent. Among more than 40,000 clones listed, roughly 76% were seen once. Notes on this clone: Its antigen is not known.

The input for sequencing was peripheral blood, taken from a patient treated with radiotherapy plus ipilimumab. This TCR was recovered from a human donor with non-small cell lung cancer who had a complete response to radiotherapy plus ipilimumab. This sequence joins TRBV19 and TRBJ2-3; 8 bases are shared with TRBD2. The CDR3 bases are TGTGCCAGTAGTATAGAGGGGACTAGGAAATCAGATACGCAGTATTTT. Translating gives CASSIEGTRKSDTQYF. Drawing the rest from reference TRBV19 and TRBJ2-3, the complete variable domain is DGGITQSPKYLFRKEGQNVTLSCEQNLNHDAMYWYRQDPGQGLRLIYYSQIVNDFQKGDIAEGYSVSREKKESFPLTVTSAQKNPTAFYLCASSIEGTRKSDTQYFGPGTRLTVL.